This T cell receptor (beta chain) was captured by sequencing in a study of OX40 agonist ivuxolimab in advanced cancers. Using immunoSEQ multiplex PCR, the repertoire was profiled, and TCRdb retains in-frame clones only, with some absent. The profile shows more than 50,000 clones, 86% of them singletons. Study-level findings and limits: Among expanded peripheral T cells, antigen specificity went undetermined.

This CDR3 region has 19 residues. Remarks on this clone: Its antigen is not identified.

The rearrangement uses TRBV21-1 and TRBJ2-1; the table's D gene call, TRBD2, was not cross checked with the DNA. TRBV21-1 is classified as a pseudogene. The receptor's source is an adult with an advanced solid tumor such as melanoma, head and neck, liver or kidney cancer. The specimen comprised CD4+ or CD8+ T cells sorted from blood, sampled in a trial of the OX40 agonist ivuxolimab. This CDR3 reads CASRPAGTSGGAGVNEQFF. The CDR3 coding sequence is TGTGCCAGCAGACCTGCCGGGACTAGCGGGGGGGCCGGGGTAAATGAGCAGTTCTTC.